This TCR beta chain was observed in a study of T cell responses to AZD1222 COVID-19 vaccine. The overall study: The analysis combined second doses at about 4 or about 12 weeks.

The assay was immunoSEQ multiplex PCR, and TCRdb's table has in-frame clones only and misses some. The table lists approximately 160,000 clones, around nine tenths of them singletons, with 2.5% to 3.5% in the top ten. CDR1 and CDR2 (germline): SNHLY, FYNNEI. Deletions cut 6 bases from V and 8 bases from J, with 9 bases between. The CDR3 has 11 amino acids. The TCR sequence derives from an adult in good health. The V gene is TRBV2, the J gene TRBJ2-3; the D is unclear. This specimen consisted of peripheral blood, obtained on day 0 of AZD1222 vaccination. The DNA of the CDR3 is TGTGCCAGCAGCCCGTTTCCTACGCAGTATTTT. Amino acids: CASSPFPTQYF.